This is a list of T cell receptor beta chains from one sample in a study of cytomegalovirus exposure and HLA in healthy donors. TCRdb keeps only in-frame clones here, not all; method: immunoSEQ multiplex PCR. The sample has about 330,000 clones, 87% seen once. Sequenced material: PBMCs. Source of these receptors: a woman younger than 45 in good health and CMV-seropositive. Both conserved end residues are part of each CDR3. Each record gives: V gene, D gene, clone size, J gene, CDR3 protein, CDR3 DNA. D genes are given only for firm matches. Clone size is given for some rows only: seen once, a few or many times, or a class if the clone is expanded.

TRBV19	-	few	TRBJ1-1	CASSVSGNLRTEAFF	TGTGCCAGTAGTGTTTCGGGGAATTTGAGGACTGAAGCTTTCTTT
TRBV19	TRBD2	-	TRBJ2-1	CASSWASGDSYNEQFF	TGTGCCAGTAGTTGGGCTAGCGGGGACTCCTACAATGAGCAGTTCTTC
TRBV7-2	-	-	TRBJ2-2	CASSLAGTPSRGGLFF	TGTGCCAGCAGCTTAGCGGGGACTCCCTCCCGGGGAGGGCTGTTTTTT
TRBV20-1	-	-	TRBJ1-1	CSASAGFLLF	TGCAGTGCTTCCGCGGGGTTCCTTCTCTTT
TRBV5-1	-	-	TRBJ1-5	CASSLGDRPSNQPQHF	TGCGCCAGCAGCTTGGGCGACAGGCCTAGCAATCAGCCCCAGCATTTT
TRBV6-5	TRBD1	-	TRBJ2-7	CASSLDRAYEQYF	TGTGCCAGCAGTTTGGACAGGGCCTACGAGCAGTACTTC
TRBV2	TRBD1	few	TRBJ1-2	CASSAGTDYGYTF	TGTGCCAGCAGCGCCGGGACAGACTATGGCTACACCTTC
TRBV7-9	TRBD2	-	TRBJ2-5	CASSLGGGVQETQYF	TGTGCCAGCAGCTTAGGGGGAGGGGTCCAAGAGACCCAGTACTTC
TRBV27	-	-	TRBJ1-2	CASSETVRDGYTF	TGTGCCAGCAGTGAGACCGTTCGGGATGGCTACACCTTC
TRBV5-1	TRBD2	once	TRBJ2-5	CASSLAFSGGGEYKETQYF	TGCGCCAGCAGCTTGGCCTTCTCTGGCGGGGGGGAATATAAAGAGACCCAGTACTTC
TRBV18	TRBD1	many	TRBJ1-3	CASSRTTGVSGNTIYF	TGTGCCAGCTCCCGGACGACAGGGGTGTCAGGAAACACCATATATTTT
TRBV6-5	-	once	TRBJ2-2	CASSSLQGTSTGELFF	TGTGCCAGCAGTTCTTTACAGGGGACTTCCACCGGGGAGCTGTTTTTT
TRBV18	-	-	TRBJ2-7	CASSPLTGDEQYF	TGTGCCAGCTCACCATTGACCGGGGACGAGCAGTACTTC
TRBV4-3	TRBD1	-	TRBJ1-2	CASSQGTGGSGYTF	TGCGCCAGCAGCCAAGGGACAGGGGGAAGCGGCTACACCTTC
TRBV30	TRBD1	-	TRBJ1-4	CAWRPTGGNEKLFF	TGTGCCTGGAGACCGACAGGGGGTAATGAAAAACTGTTTTTT
TRBV7-9	-	-	TRBJ1-6	CASSLGQDNSPLHF	TGTGCCAGCAGCTTAGGACAAGATAATTCACCCCTCCACTTT
TRBV5-1	TRBD2	-	TRBJ2-7	CASSPGTSGRTTDLYF	TGCGCCAGCAGCCCAGGGACTAGCGGGAGAACAACAGATCTGTACTTC
TRBV10-3	-	-	TRBJ2-7	CAISLIQGEQYF	TGTGCCATCAGCTTAATACAGGGCGAGCAGTACTTC
TRBV5-1	-	-	TRBJ1-1	CASSPGPSPTEAFF	TGCGCCAGCAGCCCGGGTCCTTCGCCCACTGAAGCTTTCTTT
TRBV18	-	-	TRBJ1-2	CASSPVERTNYGYTF	TGTGCCAGCTCTCCGGTAGAGCGGACTAACTATGGCTACACCTTC
TRBV15	-	-	TRBJ2-5	CATSRSLSQETQYF	TGTGCCACCAGCAGATCTCTCTCGCAAGAGACCCAGTACTTC
TRBV4-1	-	-	TRBJ1-1	CASSRFKTGTNMNTEAFF	TGCGCCAGCAGCCGTTTTAAAACCGGGACAAACATGAACACTGAAGCTTTCTTT
TRBV30	TRBD1	-	TRBJ1-1	CAWSIGTGGVNTEAFF	TGTGCCTGGAGTATCGGGACAGGGGGTGTGAACACTGAAGCTTTCTTT
TRBV29-1	TRBD1	-	TRBJ2-7	CSGRDSPYEQYF	TGCAGCGGAAGGGACAGTCCCTACGAGCAGTACTTC
TRBV6-1	TRBD1	once	TRBJ2-2	CASSEVIGGLAGELFF	TGTGCCAGCAGTGAAGTCATAGGGGGCTTGGCCGGGGAGCTGTTTTTT
TRBV9	TRBD1	-	TRBJ2-7	CASSVGQGEHEQYF	TGTGCCAGCAGCGTAGGACAGGGGGAACACGAGCAGTACTTC
TRBV5-1	-	-	TRBJ2-2	CASSRDHTGELFF	TGCGCCAGCAGTCGCGATCACACCGGGGAGCTGTTTTTT
TRBV7-2	-	-	TRBJ1-5	CASSLAPDQPQHF	TGTGCCAGCAGCTTAGCACCCGATCAGCCCCAGCATTTT
TRBV4-1	TRBD1	-	TRBJ1-1	CASSQGPGGGTEAFF	TGCGCCAGCAGCCAAGGACCAGGGGGAGGCACTGAAGCTTTCTTT